The next 10 T cell receptor beta chains were all read from a single sample in a study of cytomegalovirus exposure and HLA in healthy donors. Primers included in the PCR were 60 Vbeta and 13 Jbeta primers. Libraries were prepared by immunoSEQ multiplex PCR; TCRdb keeps only in-frame clonotypes and omits some of them. The table records approximately 180,000 clones, 73% of them present only once. Specimen: PBMCs. The origin of the receptors is a woman under 40 in good health and CMV-seronegative.

This clone showed up just a few times. The chain links TRBV4-1 to TRBJ1-1; 9 nucleotides align to TRBD1. This CDR3 has 15 residues. V was pared by 3 bases and J by 2 bases, with 4 bases of the junction left unmatched. Germline assignment: CDR1 MGHRA and CDR2 YSYEKL. CDR3 region: CASSHWTGVNTEAFF. The CDR3 DNA reads TGCGCCAGCAGCCACTGGACAGGGGTTAACACTGAAGCTTTCTTT.

This chain links TRBV29-1 with TRBJ2-3, with a possible D match to TRBD2 (5 bases). V was pared by 3 bases and J by 1 base, with 11 bases between. The CDR3 is made up of 14 amino acids. Germline V gene lookup returns CDR1 SQVTM and CDR2 ANQGSEA. CDR3 protein: CSVEPGLGTDTQYF. The CDR3 DNA follows: TGCAGCGTTGAGCCGGGGTTAGGCACAGATACGCAGTATTTT.

This clone was observed a handful of times. The rearrangement links TRBV18 to TRBJ1-1; D possibly corresponds to TRBD1 (5 bases). There are 15 residues in the CDR3. The germline CDR1 and CDR2 sequences are KGHSH and LQKENI. Between the trimmed V and J ends, which lost 3 bases and 1 base, there was a span of 12 bases. The CDR3 spells CASSPMRGKNTEAFF. The DNA of the CDR3 is TGTGCCAGCTCACCCATGCGGGGGAAGAACACTGAAGCTTTCTTT.

The chain carries TRBV6-5 and TRBJ2-3; 7 bases agree with TRBD2. The CDR3 runs 16 residues. Germline CDR1 MNHEY, CDR2 SVGAGI. V was clipped by 2 bases and J by 4 bases; unmatched bases: 9. Here the CDR3 reads CASSYGLAVGPDTQYF. The CDR3 nucleotides are TGTGCCAGCAGTTACGGGCTAGCGGTGGGCCCAGATACGCAGTATTTT.

Of note for this clone: Different DNA sequences within this sample yield the same CDR3. The V call is TRBV27, the J call TRBJ1-2; possibly TRBD1 for D (6 bases). Germline CDR1 is MNHEY and CDR2 is SMNVEV (reference sequence). This CDR3 region has 13 residues. The V end lost 3 bases, the J end lost 2 bases, and 7 bases lay between the germline ends. The chain's CDR3 is CASSFGGNYGYTF. CDR3 nucleotides: TGTGCCAGCAGTTTTGGGGGCAACTATGGCTACACCTTC.

This chain links TRBV5-6 with TRBJ2-3; weak D call: TRBD2 (6 bases). V lost 0 bases to trimming and J lost 5 bases, with 7 bases between them. Germline-derived CDR1 and CDR2 are SGHDT and YYEEEE. The CDR3 runs 13 residues. CDR3: CASSLVGGDTQYF. The CDR3, as DNA: TGTGCCAGCAGCTTGGTGGGGGGAGATACGCAGTATTTT.

This chain links TRBV7-2 with TRBJ2-7; tentatively, D is TRBD2 (6 bases). From germline, CDR1 is SGHTA and CDR2 FQGNSA. Trimming shortened V by 5 bases and J by 2 bases, and 16 bases separated the two germline ends. CDR3 length equals 15 residues. The CDR3 coding sequence is TGTGCCAGCAGCCCGGGCGTAGCGGTCCCCTACGAGCAGTACTTC. This codes for CASSPGVAVPYEQYF.

This clone was recorded only once. This chain connects TRBV7-2 to TRBJ2-1; D is possibly TRBD2 (5 bases). The germline V and J ends were trimmed by 1 base and 12 bases, with 10 bases remaining between them. Germline V gene lookup returns CDR1 SGHTA and CDR2 FQGNSA. The CDR3 covers 12 residues. CDR3 amino acids: CASSLGWRRQFF. CDR3 nucleotides: TGTGCCAGCAGCTTAGGGTGGAGGAGGCAGTTCTTC.

This clone has just a few counts. This chain uses TRBV5-6 with TRBJ1-1, with D tentatively TRBD1 (6 bases). CDR1 is SGHDT and CDR2 is YYEEEE in the germline V gene. Trimming removed 3 bases from V and 2 bases from J, with 11 bases in between. The CDR3 runs 14 residues. This chain's CDR3 is CASSSLGTNTEAFF. DNA of the CDR3: TGTGCCAGCAGCTCCCTAGGGACAAACACTGAAGCTTTCTTT.

This chain links TRBV2 with TRBJ1-2, with TRBD1 identical over 7 bases. Germline V gives CDR1 SNHLY, CDR2 FYNNEI. J lost 4 bases, V lost 6 bases, and 8 bases had no gene match. The CDR3 spans 14 residues. The CDR3 DNA sequence: TGTGCCAGCAGCCGGGACAGCGAGGCCTATGGCTACACCTTC. Protein product: CASSRDSEAYGYTF.